A single T cell receptor (beta chain) is shown here with its context. In the authors' workflow: It was from reference gene primer amplification that nucleated cell counts were estimated. The method was immunoSEQ multiplex PCR; TCRdb's version includes in-frame clones alone and lacks a portion of them. V and J calls and clone size follow that table, whereas D and trimming were derived from the DNA. The sample lists roughly 75,000 clones; 75% to 90% were seen once. This entry is derived from a study of blood T cell repertoires in COVID-19. Across the whole study: T cells, B-cell-depleted T cells, or PBMCs provided the cDNA or gDNA that served as material.

Germline assignment: CDR1 SGHDN and CDR2 FVKESK. Unmatched junction bases numbered 10, after V lost 1 base and J lost 3 bases. The CDR3 has 17 residues. The Seattle patients, enrolled during active infection, were followed longitudinally. The gene calls are TRBV14 and TRBJ2-7, with 9 bases identical to TRBD2. Input material: peripheral blood. The sequence came from an elderly man with COVID-19, enrolled during active disease. CDR3 loop: CASSQGWQAGGIYEQYF. The DNA for the CDR3 is TGTGCCAGCAGCCAAGGTTGGCAAGCGGGGGGCATCTACGAGCAGTACTTC. Full variable domain (outside the CDR3, taken from reference TRBV14 and TRBJ2-7): EAGVTQFPSHSVIEKGQTVTLRCDPISGHDNLYWYRRVMGKEIKFLLHFVKESKQDESGMPNNRFLAERTGGTYSTLKVQPAELEDSGVYFCASSQGWQAGGIYEQYFGPGTRLTVT.